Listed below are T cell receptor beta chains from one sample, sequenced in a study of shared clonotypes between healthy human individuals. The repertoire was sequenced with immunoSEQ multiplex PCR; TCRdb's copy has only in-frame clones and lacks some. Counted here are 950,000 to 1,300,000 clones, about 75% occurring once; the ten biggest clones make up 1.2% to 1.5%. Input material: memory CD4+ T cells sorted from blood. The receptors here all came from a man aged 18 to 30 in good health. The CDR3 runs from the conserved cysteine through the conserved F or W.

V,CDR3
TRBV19,CASRTTGVPGKLFF
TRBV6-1,CASSEAGGKGRAFF
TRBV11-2,CASSPNTIGYGYTF
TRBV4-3,CASSRTGPGNEQFF
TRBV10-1,CASSEAGTNSGNTIYF
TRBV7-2,CASSPDSGFAEAFF
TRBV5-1,CASSLTSGRPYNEQFF
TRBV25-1,CASSELWGAETQYF
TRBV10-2,CASSATGEVGSKNIQYF
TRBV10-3,CAISSSGGVGYTF
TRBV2,CASADGDANTEAFF
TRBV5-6,CASRLRTSGGSTDTQYF
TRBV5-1,CASSLFGFANSPLHF
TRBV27,CASSFVRPSYNEQFF
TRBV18,CASSNTVTSYEQYF
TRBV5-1,CASSGTGDNEQFF
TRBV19,CASRIRTESNQPQHF
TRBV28,CATKNRVDQPQHF
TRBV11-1,CASSFNRDTQYF
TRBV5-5,CASSSRTGEAFF
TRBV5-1,CASSIDSRSSYNSPLHF
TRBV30,CAWRAKGAGNYGYTF
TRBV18,CASSQGGDYEQYF
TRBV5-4,CASSRGQGPYEQYF
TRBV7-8,CASSPGTRSTGELFF
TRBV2,CASHRQGETQYF
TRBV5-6,CASSPPPRGGNTGELFF
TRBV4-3,CASSQGGAGWVDEQFF